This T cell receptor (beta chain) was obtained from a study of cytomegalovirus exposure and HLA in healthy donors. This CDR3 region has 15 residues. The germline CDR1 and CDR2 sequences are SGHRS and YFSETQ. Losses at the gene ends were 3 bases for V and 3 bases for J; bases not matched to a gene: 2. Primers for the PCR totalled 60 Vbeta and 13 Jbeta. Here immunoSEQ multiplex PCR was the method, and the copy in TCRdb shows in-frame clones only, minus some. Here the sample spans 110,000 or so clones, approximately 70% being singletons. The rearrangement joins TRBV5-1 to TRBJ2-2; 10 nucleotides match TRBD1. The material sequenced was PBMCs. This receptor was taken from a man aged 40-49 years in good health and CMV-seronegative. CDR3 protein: CASSSGTGDTGELFF. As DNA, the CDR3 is TGCGCCAGCAGCTCCGGGACAGGGGACACCGGGGAGCTGTTTTTT.